The clone carrying this T cell receptor beta chain showed up just a few times. This record comes from a study of blood T cell repertoires in COVID-19. As handled by the study authors: Nucleated cell counts were estimated from reference gene primer amplification. Measured with immunoSEQ multiplex PCR; TCRdb has only the in-frame clones, and not every one. V, J and clone size are taken as reported in that table, and D and trimming were inferred from the DNA itself. The data show about 180,000 clones, 79% seen once. The sequencing input was peripheral blood. The origin of this receptor is a woman aged 55-70 years with COVID-19, enrolled during active disease.

CDR3: CASSVGGGGQGSNYGYTF. CDR3 DNA: TGTGCCAGCAGCGTAGGAGGGGGCGGGCAGGGGTCGAACTATGGCTACACCTTC. This sequence joins TRBV9 and TRBJ1-2; 7 nucleotides align to TRBD1. Unmatched junction bases numbered 13, after V lost 0 bases and J lost 2 bases. Germline assignment: CDR1 SGDLS and CDR2 YYNGEE. The CDR3 runs 18 residues. Combining the CDR3 with reference TRBV9 and TRBJ1-2 gives the whole variable domain DSGVTQTPKHLITATGQRVTLRCSPRSGDLSVYWYQQSLDQGLQFLIQYYNGEERAKGNILERFSAQQFPDLHSELNLSSLELGDSALYFCASSVGGGGQGSNYGYTFGSGTRLTVV.